The 22 T cell receptor beta chains reported below all come from one sample, sequenced in a study of CD8+ T cells in alopecia areata. After isolation, RNA underwent reverse transcription to generate cDNA as the sequencing template. TCRdb keeps only in-frame clones here, not all; method: immunoSEQ multiplex PCR. The sample consists of about 200,000 clones, roughly two fifths of them appearing once. Treatment specified: oral pan-JAK inhibitor, 5-10 mg twice daily. The sequenced sample was CD4+ T cells sorted from blood, obtained at week 34, from a patient treated with tofacitinib. These receptors were taken from a human donor with alopecia areata.

The chain joins TRBV9 to TRBJ2-3; D is ambiguous. The CDR3 totals 13 residues. V lost 0 bases, J lost 2 bases, and 4 bases lay in between. The germline gives CDR1 SGDLS, CDR2 YYNGEE. DNA for the CDR3: TGTGCCAGCAGCGTAGGGAACACAGATACGCAGTATTTT. Protein sequence: CASSVGNTDTQYF.

The rearrangement uses TRBV27 and TRBJ2-7; the match to TRBD1 covers 7 bases. V lost 9 bases and J lost 4; bases outside the gene matches: 9. The CDR3 covers 13 residues. Germline CDR1 and CDR2: MNHEY and SMNVEV (reference sequence). CDR3 sequence reads: CARGTDRSYEQYF. CDR3 bases: TGTGCCAGGGGGACAGACAGGAGTTACGAGCAGTACTTC.

This chain links TRBV7-9 with TRBJ1-5; tentative D call: TRBD1 (5 bases). The CDR3 sequence is 15 residues long. The germline CDR1 and CDR2 sequences are SEHNR and FQNEAQ (reference sequence). V was pared by 5 bases and J by 5 bases, with 16 bases between. CDR3 sequence: CASSPWRGPDQPQHF. Written as DNA, the CDR3 is TGTGCCAGCAGCCCCTGGAGGGGCCCTGATCAGCCCCAGCATTTT.

This clone was counted only a few times. This chain uses TRBV30 with TRBJ2-1, with 11 bases aligning to TRBD2. Germline V lookup: CDR1 GTSNPN, CDR2 SVGIG (reference sequence). With 4 bases clipped from V and 12 bases from J, the junction kept 5 bases outside the gene matches. The CDR3 runs 12 residues. The DNA for the CDR3 is TGTGCCTGGAACATAGCGGGAGGGGGGCAGTTCTTC. This sequence encodes CAWNIAGGGQFF.

DNA of the CDR3: TGCAGCGTTGTGGGACTTTACACCGGGGAGCTGTTTTTT. This codes for CSVVGLYTGELFF. This chain uses TRBV29-1 with TRBJ2-2; maybe TRBD2 (6 bases). Trimming took off 4 bases at V and 3 bases at J, with 9 bases between the two ends. Germline V lookup: CDR1 SQVTM, CDR2 ANQGSEA. The CDR3 totals 13 residues.

The chain combines TRBV18 with TRBJ2-7; D is possibly TRBD1 (5 bases). Germline-derived CDR1 and CDR2 are KGHSH and LQKENI. Trimming removed 6 bases from V and 7 bases from J, with 10 bases in between. The CDR3 runs 11 residues. CDR3 sequence: CASSREGEQYF. For the CDR3, the DNA is TGTGCCAGCTCCAGGGAAGGGGAGCAGTACTTC.

The genes are TRBV5-1 and TRBJ1-1, with a tentative D call TRBD1 (5 bases). CDR3 length: 14 residues. The V gene's germline CDR1 is SGHRS and CDR2 YFSETQ. Trimming took 4 bases from V and 0 from J, leaving 10 bases between them. CDR3 loop: CASSPDSLNTEAFF. For the CDR3, the DNA is TGCGCCAGCAGCCCCGACAGCCTGAACACTGAAGCTTTCTTT.

J is TRBJ1-4 and V is TRBV7-9, with 8 bases fitting TRBD1. CDR1 is SEHNR and CDR2 is FQNEAQ in the germline V gene (reference sequence). V was clipped by 4 bases and J by 12 bases; unmatched bases: 13. The CDR3 is 15 residues long. The CDR3 reads CASSWDRSGKMELFF. CDR3 DNA: TGTGCCAGCAGCTGGGACAGGTCAGGCAAGATGGAACTGTTTTTT.

The chain carries TRBV27 and TRBJ2-1; D call uncertain. Per the germline V gene, CDR1 is MNHEY and CDR2 is SMNVEV (reference sequence). V was shortened by 5 bases and J by 0 bases, with 11 bases between the two germline ends. This CDR3 region has 15 residues. The CDR3 region has the DNA TGTGCCAGCAGTCCCCCCGGGTCCTCCTACAATGAGCAGTTCTTC. Translated: CASSPPGSSYNEQFF.

The table lists this clone with a count of one. The genes are TRBV5-1 and TRBJ2-3, with 7 bases aligning to TRBD2. With V trimmed by 0 bases and J by 5 bases, 12 bases remained unmatched. Germline V gene sequence: CDR1 SGHRS, CDR2 YFSETQ. The CDR3 length is 17 residues. The CDR3 protein is CASSLALGTTQGDTQYF. The CDR3 nucleotides read TGCGCCAGCAGCTTGGCCCTGGGGACTACCCAGGGAGATACGCAGTATTTT.

Concerning this clone itself: Other DNA sequences of this sample code for an identical CDR3. The chain links TRBV9 to TRBJ1-1; D gene uncertain. The CDR3 has 13 amino acids. Germline V lookup: CDR1 SGDLS, CDR2 YYNGEE. With 0 bases removed from V and 2 bases from J, the gap between germline ends came to 5 bases. The CDR3 bases are TGTGCCAGCAGCGTAGTCAGCAACACTGAAGCTTTCTTT. Translated, it gives CASSVVSNTEAFF.

The table lists this clone with a few counts. The chain links TRBV27 to TRBJ2-7; TRBD2 is a possible D gene (6 bases). Trimming took off 3 bases at V and 2 bases at J, with 17 bases between the two ends. CDR1 is MNHEY, CDR2 SMNVEV, per germline (reference sequence). The CDR3 length is 16 residues. Here the CDR3 DNA reads TGTGCCAGCAGTTTGTCACCGGGACTGGGAACCTACGAGCAGTACTTC. Translated, it gives CASSLSPGLGTYEQYF.

This clone has more than one count but fewer than ten. The chain joins TRBV4-1 to TRBJ2-6; D might be TRBD2 (5 bases). The germline V and J ends were trimmed by 4 bases and 0 bases, with 16 bases remaining between them. Germline assignment: CDR1 MGHRA and CDR2 YSYEKL. The CDR3 totals 18 residues. The CDR3 DNA follows: TGCGCCAGCAGCCCGGGGAGAGGAGGAAGCTCTGGGGCCAACGTCCTGACTTTC. This gives the protein CASSPGRGGSSGANVLTF.

This clone has only one observation. The chain has TRBV30 and TRBJ1-6; D unresolved. The V gene's germline CDR1 is GTSNPN and CDR2 SVGIG (reference sequence). This CDR3 is 16 amino acids long. Trimming took off 0 bases at V and 5 bases at J, with 14 bases between the two ends. CDR3 DNA sequence: TGTGCCTGGAGTGTACGGAAGGGTACAGATAATTCACCCCTCCACTTT. Translation gives CAWSVRKGTDNSPLHF.

The sample holds a few counts of this clone. The chain combines TRBV19 with TRBJ2-1, with 7 bases identical to TRBD1. With 5 bases clipped from V and 1 base from J, the junction kept 11 bases outside the gene matches. CDR3 length: 17 residues. The V gene's germline CDR1 is LNHDA and CDR2 SQIVND (reference sequence). Here the CDR3 DNA reads TGTGCCAGTAGTTTCCTTAACGGCAGGGGGTCCTACAATGAGCAGTTCTTC. It encodes CASSFLNGRGSYNEQFF.

In this sample, this clone turned up a few times. V gene TRBV2 combines with J gene TRBJ1-5; D is uncertain. CDR1 is SNHLY and CDR2 is FYNNEI in the germline V gene. The length of the CDR3 is 14 residues. V lost 5 bases to trimming and J lost 2 bases, with 10 bases between them. The DNA of the CDR3 is TGTGCCAGCAGTAGACATGGGGGCAATCAGCCCCAGCATTTT. This sequence encodes CASSRHGGNQPQHF.

This chain links TRBV29-1 with TRBJ1-1; unclear D gene. Trimming removed 1 base at V and 6 bases at J, with 6 bases between. This CDR3 contains 11 residues. Germline CDR1 reads SQVTM; CDR2 reads ANQGSEA. Here the CDR3 reads CSVEGRAEAFF. Written as DNA, the CDR3 is TGCAGCGTTGAAGGACGGGCTGAAGCTTTCTTT.

For this clone: An end of the junction differs from the germline gene, which may be a read error. The chain employs TRBV7-7 and TRBJ2-5, with D perhaps matching TRBD1 (6 bases). Germline V gene data show CDR1 as SSHAT and CDR2 as FNYEAQ (reference sequence). The CDR3 sequence is 15 residues long. The chain's CDR3 is CASSLSGQLQETQYF. The CDR3 DNA follows: TGTGCTAGCAGCTTATCAGGACAGCTACAAGAGACCCAGTACTTC.

Sample share makes this clone medium-sized (0.01 to 0.1%). The J gene is TRBJ2-6, the V gene TRBV7-3; D remains ambiguous. V was shortened by 5 bases and J by 1 base, with 6 bases between the two germline ends. CDR1 is SGHTA and CDR2 is FQGTGA in the germline V gene. The CDR3 contains 14 residues. The CDR3 bases are TGTGCCAGCAGCGGCCAGTCTGGGGCCAACGTCCTGACTTTC. Translation gives CASSGQSGANVLTF. The whole variable domain, filled in from reference TRBV7-3 and TRBJ2-6, reads GAGVSQTPSNKVTEKGKYVELRCDPISGHTALYWYRQSLGQGPEFLIYFQGTGAADDSGLPNDRFFAVRPEGSVSTLKIQRTERGDSAVYLCASSGQSGANVLTFGAGSRLTVL.

V usage is TRBV7-9 and J usage is TRBJ2-1; D unclear. V was shortened by 3 bases and J by 6 bases, with 9 bases between the two germline ends. CDR3 length equals 13 residues. Germline V gene lookup returns CDR1 SEHNR and CDR2 FQNEAQ (reference sequence). The CDR3 sequence: CASSFSDSNEQFF. CDR3 in DNA: TGTGCCAGCAGCTTTTCAGATTCCAATGAGCAGTTCTTC.

This rearrangement joins TRBV4-1 to TRBJ1-1; D unresolved. Germline V CDR1 and CDR2: MGHRA, YSYEKL. This CDR3 comprises 14 residues. The V end was cut by 6 bases, the J end by 1 base, with 12 bases between. In DNA form, the CDR3 reads TGCGCCAGCAGAGGGCTGCTTAAGAACACTGAAGCTTTCTTT. Translation gives CASRGLLKNTEAFF.

This clone was counted between two and nine times. Written as DNA, the CDR3 is TGTGCCAGTGGACGGGCTAGCGGGAGGGCCGGGTACGAGCAGTACTTC. Protein product: CASGRASGRAGYEQYF. The chain has TRBV27 and TRBJ2-7; 12 nucleotides align to TRBD2. The CDR3 extends over 16 amino acids. The trim removed 9 bases at V and 4 bases at J, leaving 13 bases unmatched. Germline V gives CDR1 MNHEY, CDR2 SMNVEV (reference sequence).